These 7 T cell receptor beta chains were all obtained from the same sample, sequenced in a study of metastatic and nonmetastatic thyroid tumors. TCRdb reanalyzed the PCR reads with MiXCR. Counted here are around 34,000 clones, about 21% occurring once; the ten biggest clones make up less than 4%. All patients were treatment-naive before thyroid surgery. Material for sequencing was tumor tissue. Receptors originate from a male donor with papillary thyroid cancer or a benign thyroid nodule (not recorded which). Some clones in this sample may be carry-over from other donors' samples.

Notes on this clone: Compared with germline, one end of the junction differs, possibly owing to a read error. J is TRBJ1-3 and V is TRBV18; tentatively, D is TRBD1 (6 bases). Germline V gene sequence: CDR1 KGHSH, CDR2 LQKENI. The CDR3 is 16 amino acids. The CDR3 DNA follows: TGTGCCAGCTCACCGCCGGGGGGGGCCTCTGGAAACACCATATGTTTT. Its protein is CASSPPGGASGNTICF.

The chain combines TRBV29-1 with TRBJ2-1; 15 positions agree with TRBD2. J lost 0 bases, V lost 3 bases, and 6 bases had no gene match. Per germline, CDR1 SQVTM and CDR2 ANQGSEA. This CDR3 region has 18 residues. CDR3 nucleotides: TGCAGCGTTGATGGACTAGCGGGAGGGCCGGGCTCCTACAATGAGCAGTTCTTC. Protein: CSVDGLAGGPGSYNEQFF.

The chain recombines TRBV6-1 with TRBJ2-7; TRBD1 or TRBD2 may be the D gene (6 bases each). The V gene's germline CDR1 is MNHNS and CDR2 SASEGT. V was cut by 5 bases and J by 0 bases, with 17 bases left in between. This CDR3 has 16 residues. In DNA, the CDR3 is TGTGCCAGCAGTACGTCAGGACGGGGGCTCTCCTACGAGCAGTACTTC. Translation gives CASSTSGRGLSYEQYF.

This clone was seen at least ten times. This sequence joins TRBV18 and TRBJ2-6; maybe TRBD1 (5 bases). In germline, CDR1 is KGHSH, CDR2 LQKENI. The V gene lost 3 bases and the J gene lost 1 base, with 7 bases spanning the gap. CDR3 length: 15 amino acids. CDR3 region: CASSPRQSGANVLTF. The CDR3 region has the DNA TGTGCCAGCTCACCGCGACAGTCTGGGGCCAACGTCCTGACTTTC.

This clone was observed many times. The CDR3 sequence: CASSLTPYSGANVLTF. The CDR3 nucleotides read TGTGCCAGCTCACTTACTCCGTACTCTGGGGCCAACGTCCTGACTTTC. This chain links TRBV18 with TRBJ2-6; D uncertain. The CDR3 length is 16 residues. Per germline, CDR1 KGHSH and CDR2 LQKENI. Trimming stripped 4 bases from V and 0 bases from J, with 10 bases between.

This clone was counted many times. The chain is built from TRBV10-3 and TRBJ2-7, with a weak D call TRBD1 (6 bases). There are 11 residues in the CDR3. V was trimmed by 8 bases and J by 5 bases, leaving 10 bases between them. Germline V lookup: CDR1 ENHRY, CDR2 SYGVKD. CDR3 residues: CAIGDTNEQYF. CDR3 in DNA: TGTGCCATCGGGGACACCAACGAGCAGTACTTC.

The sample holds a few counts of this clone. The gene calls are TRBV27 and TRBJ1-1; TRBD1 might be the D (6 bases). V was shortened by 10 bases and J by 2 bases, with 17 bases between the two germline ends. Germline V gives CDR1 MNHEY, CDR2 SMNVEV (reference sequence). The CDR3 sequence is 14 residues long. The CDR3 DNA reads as TGTGCCATCAGCTGGACAGTCGGTAACACTGAAGCTTTCTTT. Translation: CAISWTVGNTEAFF.